The 29 T cell receptor beta chains below were found in one sample sequenced in a study of shared clonotypes between healthy human individuals. TCRdb's table, derived via immunoSEQ multiplex PCR, lists solely in-frame clones and lacks some. The table records about 2.3 million clones, under 95% of them present only once. Specimen: naive CD4+ T cells from PBMCs. Regarding subset: CD45RA+ positively selected. These receptors were collected from a man in his late teens or twenties in good health. Some clones in this sample may be carry-over from other donors' samples.

In DNA form, the CDR3 reads TGTGCCAGCAGCCAAGGTGTGGGACAGGGAGCCGGGGAGCTGTTTTTT. This sequence encodes CASSQGVGQGAGELFF. The chain links TRBV4-2 to TRBJ2-2, with TRBD1 matching 9 bases. The CDR3 extends over 16 amino acids. With V trimmed by 1 base and J by 6 bases, 6 bases remained unmatched. Germline CDR1 and CDR2: LGHNA and YNFKEQ.

The chain uses TRBV6-1 and TRBJ1-5, with D hard to call. CDR1 and CDR2 (germline): MNHNS, SASEGT. CDR3 length: 14 residues. Trimming cost V 6 bases and J 5 bases, with 14 bases left between them. CDR3 DNA: TGTGCCAGCAGGCCGGGCCTCAAATATCAGCCCCAGCATTTT. This encodes CASRPGLKYQPQHF.

This clone was counted a single time. J is TRBJ2-3 and V is TRBV27, with TRBD1 identical over 8 bases. V lost 6 bases to trimming and J lost 6 bases; unmatched junction nucleotides: 5. Germline CDR1 MNHEY, CDR2 SMNVEV (reference sequence). This CDR3 spans 13 amino acids. The CDR3 DNA sequence: TGTGCCAGCAGCCTCCAGGGGGCGGATACGCAGTATTTT. Amino acid sequence: CASSLQGADTQYF.

The chain uses TRBV18 and TRBJ2-7; D is unclear. This CDR3 region has 16 residues. Germline V gene data show CDR1 as KGHSH and CDR2 as LQKENI. The ends were cut back, 5 bases at V and 3 bases at J, with 20 bases in the middle. CDR3 sequence: CASSTPGRVLNYEQYF. Written as DNA, the CDR3 is TGTGCCAGCTCAACGCCAGGAAGGGTACTCAACTACGAGCAGTACTTC.

Regarding this clone: Different DNA sequences within this sample yield the same CDR3. The rearrangement joins TRBV18 to TRBJ2-5; D remains unclear. V lost 3 bases to trimming and J lost 0 bases, with 2 bases between them. The CDR3 has 12 residues. CDR1 and CDR2 from the germline V gene are KGHSH and LQKENI. The CDR3: CASSPDQETQYF. DNA for the CDR3: TGTGCCAGCTCACCTGACCAAGAGACCCAGTACTTC.

V gene TRBV6-6 combines with J gene TRBJ1-1; TRBD1 might be the D (6 bases). Germline lookup yields CDR1 MNHNY and CDR2 SVGAGI (reference sequence). The CDR3 has 15 residues. V lost 2 bases and J 0 bases, leaving 10 bases between the germline ends. CDR3 sequence (DNA): TGTGCCAGCAGTTACGCGGACAGCATGAACACTGAAGCTTTCTTT. Translating gives CASSYADSMNTEAFF.

Here the CDR3 reads CASSQDAASGTQETQYF. Here the CDR3 DNA reads TGCGCCAGCAGCCAAGACGCCGCTAGCGGGACCCAAGAGACCCAGTACTTC. This rearrangement joins TRBV4-1 to TRBJ2-5; 9 bases match TRBD2. CDR3 length equals 17 residues. Germline loops: CDR1 MGHRA, CDR2 YSYEKL. Losses at the gene ends were 0 bases for V and 1 base for J; bases not matched to a gene: 6.

Comment on this clone: This sample includes further DNA sequences coding for the same CDR3. The V call is TRBV29-1, the J call TRBJ1-1; D call uncertain. The CDR3 has 12 residues. CDR1 SQVTM and CDR2 ANQGSEA come from the germline V gene. Trimming left V 7 bases short and J 1 base short, with 10 bases between. This chain's CDR3 is CSALDRNTEAFF. The CDR3 DNA reads TGCAGCGCCCTGGACCGGAACACTGAAGCTTTCTTT.

The rearrangement uses TRBV28 and TRBJ1-1; the D gene is possibly TRBD1 (5 bases). Germline CDR1 is MDHEN and CDR2 is SYDVKM. The CDR3 consists of 11 residues. Trimming stripped 10 bases from V and 8 bases from J, with 14 bases between. The CDR3 reads CAISQGSEAFF. The CDR3 DNA sequence: TGTGCCATTTCTCAGGGTTCGGAAGCTTTCTTT.

The chain links TRBV28 to TRBJ1-3, with D possibly matching TRBD1 (6 bases). There are 14 residues in the CDR3. Germline assignment: CDR1 MDHEN and CDR2 SYDVKM. V shed 5 bases and J shed 1 base, with 9 bases lying between them. The CDR3 sequence is CASSGTPSGNTIYF. In nucleotides, the CDR3 is TGTGCCAGCAGTGGGACACCTTCTGGAAACACCATATATTTT.

This clone has more than one count but fewer than ten. J is TRBJ1-1 and V is TRBV9; 9 nucleotides match TRBD1. Looked up from germline, CDR1 is SGDLS and CDR2 is YYNGEE. After removal of 7 bases from V and 0 bases from J, the junction contained 1 base not matched to a gene. This CDR3 comprises 13 residues. The CDR3 nucleotides read TGTGCCAGCGGACAGGGGATGAACACTGAAGCTTTCTTT. Protein product: CASGQGMNTEAFF.

The chain employs TRBV7-9 and TRBJ2-7; TRBD1 agrees at 9 bases. The CDR3 consists of 16 residues. CDR1 and CDR2 from the germline V gene are SEHNR and FQNEAQ (reference sequence). J gave up 1 base and V 1 base, and 5 bases lay outside the gene matches. The CDR3: CASSLELGTGSYEQYF. The CDR3 DNA is TGTGCCAGCAGCTTAGAGTTGGGGACAGGGTCCTACGAGCAGTACTTC.

Of note for this clone: This same CDR3 is encoded by further DNA sequences in the sample. The chain employs TRBV5-1 and TRBJ2-3; no clear D. CDR1 SGHRS and CDR2 YFSETQ come from the germline V gene. This CDR3 has 15 residues. Trimming removed 0 bases at V and 1 base at J, with 9 bases between. This chain's CDR3 is CASSLAPGGTDTQYF. The CDR3 DNA is TGCGCCAGCAGCTTGGCCCCGGGTGGCACAGATACGCAGTATTTT.

This clone was seen only once. The rearrangement links TRBV5-1 to TRBJ1-1; perhaps TRBD1 as D (5 bases). This CDR3 spans 15 amino acids. Trimming took off 1 base at V and 0 bases at J, with 10 bases between the two ends. Germline V gene sequence: CDR1 SGHRS, CDR2 YFSETQ. The DNA for the CDR3 is TGCGCCAGCAGCTTGCGCCCGGGGCTGAACACTGAAGCTTTCTTT. Its protein is CASSLRPGLNTEAFF.

V gene TRBV19 combines with J gene TRBJ1-5; a weak D match, TRBD1 (5 bases). Per germline, CDR1 LNHDA and CDR2 SQIVND (reference sequence). Trimming shortened V by 3 bases and J by 9 bases, and 21 bases separated the two germline ends. This CDR3 spans 16 amino acids. CDR3 loop: CASSISETYLGRPQHF. The DNA for the CDR3 is TGTGCCAGTAGTATCTCCGAGACCTATCTGGGGCGGCCCCAGCATTTT.

Comments on this clone: The sample holds other DNA sequences that translate to the same CDR3. The chain couples TRBV18 to TRBJ2-7; D not certain. The V end was cut by 4 bases, the J end by 1 base, with 5 bases between. This CDR3 is 12 amino acids long. CDR1 is KGHSH, CDR2 LQKENI, per germline. CDR3 region: CASSLDSYEQYF. The CDR3 coding sequence is TGTGCCAGCTCACTCGATTCCTACGAGCAGTACTTC.

The chain recombines TRBV28 with TRBJ2-3; 14 nucleotides agree with TRBD2. This CDR3 spans 17 amino acids. Germline assignment: CDR1 MDHEN and CDR2 SYDVKM. V gave up 5 bases and J gave up 8 bases; unmatched junction bases: 12. The CDR3 region is CASSTNRGLAGEGTQYF. CDR3 sequence (DNA): TGTGCCAGCAGTACCAACCGGGGACTAGCGGGAGAAGGTACGCAGTATTTT.

This clone has a handful of counts. The CDR3 loop is CAWSAQANEKLFF. CDR3 bases: TGTGCCTGGAGTGCACAGGCTAATGAAAAACTGTTTTTT. This chain connects TRBV30 to TRBJ1-4; weak D call: TRBD1 (5 bases). V was shortened by 1 base and J by 3 bases, with 6 bases between the two germline ends. Germline CDR1 and CDR2: GTSNPN and SVGIG (reference sequence). The CDR3 is made up of 13 amino acids.

This chain joins TRBV19 and TRBJ1-3; D gene unclear. The CDR3 is 11 residues long. Germline values: CDR1 LNHDA, CDR2 SQIVND (reference sequence). The V gene lost 10 bases and the J gene lost 4 bases, with 8 bases spanning the gap. The CDR3 DNA sequence: TGTGCCACGCTCTTCGGAAACACCATATATTTT. Amino acid sequence: CATLFGNTIYF.

The rearrangement joins TRBV14 to TRBJ1-5; possibly TRBD1 for D (6 bases). The CDR3 has 14 amino acids. V dropped 4 bases and J dropped 2 bases, with 9 bases sitting between them. Germline values: CDR1 SGHDN, CDR2 FVKESK. This chain's CDR3 is CASSLSGGNQPQHF. In DNA form, the CDR3 reads TGTGCCAGCAGCCTGTCAGGGGGCAATCAGCCCCAGCATTTT.

The chain uses TRBV7-6 and TRBJ1-3; D remains unclear. The CDR3 is 14 amino acids. Germline CDR1 is SGHVS and CDR2 is FNYEAQ. Trimming left V 5 bases short and J 2 bases short, with 10 bases between. Here the CDR3 DNA reads TGTGCCAGCAGCCCCCAGAACCCTGGAAACACCATATATTTT. Its protein is CASSPQNPGNTIYF.

The rearrangement uses TRBV5-6 and TRBJ2-2, with 7 bases fitting TRBD1. The CDR3 length is 15 residues. Germline-derived CDR1 and CDR2 are SGHDT and YYEEEE. With V trimmed by 4 bases and J by 1 base, 4 bases remained unmatched. CDR3 nucleotides: TGTGCCAGCAGCCTCCGGACAGGGAACACCGGGGAGCTGTTTTTT. Protein: CASSLRTGNTGELFF.

The gene calls are TRBV7-6 and TRBJ2-6, with 7 bases lining up with TRBD1. Germline loops: CDR1 SGHVS, CDR2 FNYEAQ. This CDR3 spans 16 amino acids. Trimming cost V 5 bases and J 4 bases; bases outside gene matches: 8. DNA for the CDR3: TGTGCCAGCAGCCCCGACAGGGCCGGGGGGGCCAACGTCCTGACTTTC. Residues: CASSPDRAGGANVLTF.

V usage is TRBV5-1 and J usage is TRBJ2-7; TRBD2 matches at 7 bases. Germline V gene lookup returns CDR1 SGHRS and CDR2 YFSETQ. This CDR3 contains 16 residues. With 3 bases clipped from V and 4 bases from J, the junction kept 13 bases outside the gene matches. CDR3 bases: TGCGCCAGCAGCTCGGCTCGGCCTAGCGGAGAATACGAGCAGTACTTC. Residues: CASSSARPSGEYEQYF.

The rearrangement joins TRBV5-1 to TRBJ2-2; a weak D match, TRBD1 (6 bases). There are 16 residues in the CDR3. CDR1 SGHRS and CDR2 YFSETQ come from the germline V gene. V was trimmed by 0 bases and J by 1 base, leaving 10 bases between them. The CDR3 coding sequence is TGCGCCAGCAGCTTGGTGGAAGGGGGGAACACCGGGGAGCTGTTTTTT. Translating it yields CASSLVEGGNTGELFF. Full variable domain (rest looked up from reference TRBV5-1 and TRBJ2-2): KAGVTQTPRYLIKTRGQQVTLSCSPISGHRSVSWYQQTPGQGLQFLFEYFSETQRNKGNFPGRFSGRQFSNSRSEMNVSTLELGDSALYLCASSLVEGGNTGELFFGEGSRLTVL.

In regard to this clone: Different DNA sequences within this sample yield the same CDR3. The chain recombines TRBV9 with TRBJ1-3, with D unresolved. The V end was cut by 7 bases, the J end by 1 base, with 12 bases between. Germline values: CDR1 SGDLS, CDR2 YYNGEE. This CDR3 spans 14 amino acids. CDR3 sequence: CASSVGISGNTIYF. The CDR3 nucleotides read TGTGCCAGCTCCGTGGGGATTTCTGGAAACACCATATATTTT.

The gene calls are TRBV7-8 and TRBJ2-2, with D hard to call. Germline CDR1 is SGHVS and CDR2 is FQNEAQ. This CDR3 comprises 17 residues. The V and J ends lost 0 bases and 6 bases respectively, with 17 bases between them. CDR3 loop: CASSLAYGSDRAGELFF. The CDR3 bases are TGTGCCAGCAGCTTAGCGTATGGATCGGATAGGGCCGGGGAGCTGTTTTTT.

V is TRBV14 and J is TRBJ1-5; D gene uncertain. The CDR3 spans 13 residues. Per the germline V gene, CDR1 is SGHDN and CDR2 is FVKESK. Trimming cost V 0 bases and J 5 bases, with 5 bases left between them. As DNA, the CDR3 is TGTGCCAGCAGCCAAGAACAGCATCAGCCCCAGCATTTT. Translating gives CASSQEQHQPQHF.

The V call is TRBV10-2, the J call TRBJ2-1; TRBD1 aligns across 9 bases. CDR1 is WSHSY, CDR2 SAAADI, per germline. The V gene end was trimmed by 5 bases and the J gene end by 8 bases; junction bases not matched to a gene: 13. The CDR3 is 16 amino acids. The CDR3, as DNA: TGCGCCAGCAGTAAGTTACCGGGACAGGGTGGCGATGAGCAGTTCTTC. It codes for CASSKLPGQGGDEQFF.